Presented here are 28 T cell receptor beta chains from one specimen sequenced in a study of T cells in women clearing cervical HPV infection. Libraries were prepared by immunoSEQ multiplex PCR; TCRdb keeps only in-frame clonotypes and omits some of them. Here the sample table reports about 22,000 clones. Sequencing was performed on blood buffy coat. These receptors were taken from a woman between 18 and 70 years old with a cervical HPV16 infection that either progressed to CIN3+ or cleared (not recorded which).

About this clone itself: The CDR3 extends 3 residues past the end of the read, so its final part is completed from the germline J gene. V usage is TRBV10-3 and J usage is TRBJ2-3; TRBD2 might be the D (5 bases). This CDR3 has 12 amino acids. Per the germline V gene, CDR1 is ENHRY and CDR2 is SYGVKD. The CDR3 here is CAAAGDQETQYF. The CDR3 DNA, read in part, is TGTGCCGCCGCGGGTGACCAAGAGACG.

Notes on this clone: Read coverage stops 3 residues before the CDR3 terminus; the germline J gene supplies the remainder. The rearrangement uses TRBV6-2 or TRBV6-3 and TRBJ2-4; 7 positions agree with TRBD1. Per germline, CDR1 MNHEY and CDR2 SVGEGT. The CDR3 is 14 amino acids. Trimming removed 7 bases from V and 6 bases from J; junction bases left unmatched: 9. The CDR3 DNA, read in part, is TGTGCCAGCACTCTCCCGGGACAGCTAAACATT. Its translation: CASTLPGQLNI. The entire CDR3 is CASTLPGQLNIQYF.

As for this clone: The CDR3 goes on 3 residues after the read ends, and that part is filled in from the germline J gene. The rearrangement uses TRBV20-1 and TRBJ2-1, with a weak D call TRBD1 (5 bases). There are 15 residues in the CDR3. V dropped 0 bases and J dropped 6 bases, with 15 bases sitting between them. Germline CDR1 and CDR2: DFQATT and SNEGSKA (reference sequence). This CDR3 reads CSARDVNRILNEQFF. CDR3 bases read: TGCAGTGCTAGAGACGTTAACAGGATCCTCAATGAG.

According to its frequency, this clone is medium-sized. The read is 3 residues too short to cover the CDR3 end, so that end is filled in from the germline J gene. The V gene is TRBV2, the J gene TRBJ2-1, with D tentatively TRBD2 (7 bases). Trimming pared 4 bases from V and 9 bases from J, leaving 16 bases between. CDR3 size: 14 residues. Per the germline V gene, CDR1 is SNHLY and CDR2 is FYNNEI. The CDR3 loop is CASSGQGGGSEQFF. CDR3 DNA (partial): TGTGCCAGCAGTGGCCAGGGCGGGGGCAGTGAG.

A word on this clone: The read halts 3 residues ahead of the CDR3 end, with the missing end drawn from the germline J gene. The J gene is TRBJ1-2, the V gene TRBV5-1; 10 nucleotides line up with TRBD1. CDR1 and CDR2 from the germline V gene are SGHRS and YFSETQ. V lost 0 bases, J lost 4 bases, and 6 bases stayed unmatched. The CDR3 runs to 16 residues. CDR3 region: CASSLGQGARSYGYTF. The DNA read from the CDR3 is TGCGCCAGCAGCTTGGGACAGGGGGCGCGTAGCTATGGC.

Points on this clone: The CDR3 extends 3 residues past the end of the read, so its final part is completed from the germline J gene. The V call is TRBV20-1, the J call TRBJ1-1; tentative D call: TRBD1 (5 bases). CDR1 is DFQATT and CDR2 is SNEGSKA in the germline V gene (reference sequence). CDR3 length: 10 amino acids. The covered CDR3 bases are TGCAGTGCTTCGGACACGTCG. As protein: CSASDTS. The whole CDR3 sequence reads CSASDTSAFF.

The CDR3 DNA, read in part, is TGCGCCAGCAGCTTGGAAAGCACAGGGCATGGC. Its protein product is CASSLESTGHG. The whole CDR3 is CASSLESTGHGYTF. The chain is built from TRBV5-1 and TRBJ1-2; TRBD1 is a possible D gene (6 bases). The CDR3 end lies 3 residues beyond the end of the read and is filled in from the germline J gene. CDR3 size: 14 residues. V lost 0 bases, J lost 6 bases, and 12 bases lay in between. Germline V CDR1 and CDR2: SGHRS, YFSETQ.

To note about this clone: The CDR3 end falls 3 residues outside the read, so it is completed with the germline J gene. The chain combines TRBV20-1 with TRBJ2-7; 8 positions agree with TRBD1. Germline V gene sequence: CDR1 DFQATT, CDR2 SNEGSKA (reference sequence). CDR3 size: 13 residues. With 3 bases clipped from V and 6 bases from J, the junction kept 7 bases outside the gene matches. The CDR3 loop is CSASIDRGREQYF. CDR3 DNA, as far as it was read: TGCAGTGCTAGTATCGACAGGGGCCGCGAG.

As to this clone: The CDR3 end is not reached by the read, which stops 3 residues before it; the germline J gene fills it in. This rearrangement joins TRBV30 to TRBJ2-3, with 11 bases fitting TRBD1. The CDR3 extends over 16 amino acids. Germline V gene sequence: CDR1 GTSNPN, CDR2 SVGIG (reference sequence). V lost 3 bases and J lost 6; bases outside the gene matches: 11. The CDR3 region is CAWSFPGQGVGDTQYF. CDR3 bases read: TGTGCCTGGAGCTTTCCGGGACAGGGGGTTGGGGATACG.

A word on this clone: The read falls 3 residues short of the CDR3 end, and the missing part is taken from the germline J gene. The chain is built from TRBV11-2 and TRBJ2-3; 7 positions agree with TRBD1. The germline V gene encodes CDR1 SGHAT and CDR2 FQNNGV. The CDR3 is made up of 15 amino acids. V lost 2 bases, J lost 4 bases, and 6 bases stayed unmatched. Incomplete CDR3 DNA: TGTGCCAGCAGCTTAAATAGAGGGGGCGCAGATACG. As protein: CASSLNRGGADT. The CDR3 as a whole reads CASSLNRGGADTQYF.

A note on this clone: The sequenced fragment ends 3 residues before the CDR3 boundary, so the rest is inferred from the germline J gene. V is TRBV5-1 and J is TRBJ2-2; tentative D call: TRBD1 (6 bases). This CDR3 comprises 15 residues. Germline V gene lookup returns CDR1 SGHRS and CDR2 YFSETQ. Incomplete CDR3 DNA: TGCGCCAGCAGCTCATTGGGGGCTGCTAATGAAAAG. This translates into CASSSLGAANEK. The full CDR3 protein is CASSSLGAANEKLFF.

To note about this clone: The junction does not match germline at one end; this may be a read error. The read terminates 3 residues before the CDR3 end, so the remaining end is supplied by the germline J gene. At the DNA level, this CDR3 is encoded by other sequences in the same sample as well. The chain is built from TRBV6-1 and TRBJ1-3; D is perhaps TRBD1 (6 bases). The germline V gene has CDR1 MNHNS and CDR2 SASEGT. The CDR3 has 16 amino acids. CDR3 protein: CASSEIQGLSGNTIYF. The covered CDR3 bases are TGTGCCAGCAGTGAAATACAGGGCCTATCTGGAAACACA.

A word on this clone: The observed sequence ends 3 residues before the CDR3 terminus, with the missing tail filled in from the germline J gene. This sequence joins TRBV4-2 and TRBJ2-5, with 9 bases fitting TRBD1. The CDR3 is made up of 18 amino acids. The germline V gene encodes CDR1 LGHNA and CDR2 YNFKEQ. The junction had 17 bases not matched to a gene; V was cut back by 4 bases and J by 5 bases. CDR3 DNA (partial): TGTGCCAGCAGCCCAGCGTCCACCGGGACAGGGCTTCGGGAGACC. Translated: CASSPASTGTGLRET. The entire CDR3 protein is CASSPASTGTGLRETQYF.

As for this clone: The CDR3 end lies 3 residues beyond the end of the read and is filled in from the germline J gene. V gene TRBV18 combines with J gene TRBJ2-2, with D maybe TRBD2 (6 bases). Germline V lookup: CDR1 KGHSH, CDR2 LQKENI. The CDR3 spans 15 residues. V was pared by 0 bases and J by 5 bases, with 10 bases between. Partial CDR3 DNA: TGTGCCAGCTCACCACCGGGACTCAAAACCGGGGAG. Its translation: CASSPPGLKTGE. The whole CDR3 protein is CASSPPGLKTGELFF.

Regarding this clone: The read finishes 3 residues shy of the CDR3 end, and the germline J gene is used to complete it. The chain couples TRBV5-6 to TRBJ2-1, with D possibly matching TRBD1 (5 bases). The CDR3 has 15 amino acids. The V end was cut by 3 bases, the J end by 5 bases, with 15 bases between. Germline CDR1 reads SGHDT; CDR2 reads YYEEEE. The CDR3 is CASSSNRQYNNEQFF. Partial CDR3 DNA: TGTGCCAGCAGCTCAAACCGACAGTACAACAATGAG.

As for this clone: Read sequence stops 3 residues before the CDR3 end, and the germline J gene provides the missing end. V and J are TRBV18 and TRBJ2-1, with 9 bases aligning to TRBD1. Germline-derived CDR1 and CDR2 are KGHSH and LQKENI. Losses at the gene ends were 3 bases for V and 2 bases for J; bases not matched to a gene: 2. This CDR3 comprises 15 residues. Partial CDR3 DNA: TGTGCCAGCTCACCGGGACAGGGCGCCTACAATGAG. This codes for CASSPGQGAYNE. The CDR3 as a whole reads CASSPGQGAYNEQFF. Supplemented by reference TRBV18 and TRBJ2-1, the full variable domain reads NAGVMQNPRHLVRRRGQEARLRCSPMKGHSHVYWYRQLPEEGLKFMVYLQKENIIDESGMPKERFSAEFPKEGPSILRIQQVVRGDSAAYFCASSPGQGAYNEQFFGPGTRLTVL.

With respect to this clone: Sequencing ends 3 residues short of the CDR3 end; the germline J gene provides the rest. The V gene is TRBV2, the J gene TRBJ1-5; 8 positions agree with TRBD1. Germline V gene data show CDR1 as SNHLY and CDR2 as FYNNEI. The CDR3 spans 14 residues. V was clipped by 5 bases and J by 5 bases; unmatched bases: 5. Partial CDR3 DNA: TGTGCCAGCAGTACAGGGGGGGGCGATCAGCCC. Amino acids: CASSTGGGDQP. The complete CDR3 sequence is CASSTGGGDQPQHF.

With regard to this clone: The CDR3 end lies 3 residues beyond the end of the read and is filled in from the germline J gene. The chain combines TRBV30 with TRBJ2-2; 8 bases line up with TRBD2. CDR1 and CDR2 from the germline V gene are GTSNPN and SVGIG (reference sequence). After removal of 3 bases from V and 6 bases from J, the junction contained 12 bases not matched to a gene. This CDR3 is built from 16 residues. CDR3 loop: CAWSRGTRFDPGELFF. The DNA read from the CDR3 is TGTGCCTGGAGCCGAGGGACTAGGTTTGATCCCGGGGAG.

The part of the CDR3 DNA that was read is TGCGCCAGCAGCCAAGCCGTGGGACAGAGTAATCAGCCC. Translating gives CASSQAVGQSNQP. The CDR3 in full is CASSQAVGQSNQPQHF. The chain uses TRBV4-1 and TRBJ1-5, with 7 bases that match TRBD1. Sequencing ends 3 residues short of the CDR3 end; the germline J gene provides the rest. Trimming cost V 1 base and J 4 bases; bases outside gene matches: 7. The CDR3 has 16 amino acids. The germline V gene encodes CDR1 MGHRA and CDR2 YSYEKL.

Comments on this clone: With the read ending 3 residues before the CDR3 end, the germline J gene is used to fill in that end. The rearrangement uses TRBV29-1 and TRBJ1-1, with D maybe TRBD1 (6 bases). The CDR3 has 11 amino acids. Looked up from germline, CDR1 is SQVTM and CDR2 is ANQGSEA. V was shortened by 3 bases and J by 7 bases, with 9 bases between the two germline ends. CDR3 DNA (partial): TGCAGCGTTGACACACAGGGTGAA. The encoded protein is CSVDTQGE. The full CDR3 sequence reads CSVDTQGEAFF.

Notes on this clone: The CDR3 end is not reached by the read, which stops 3 residues before it; the germline J gene fills it in. The chain employs TRBV7-2 and TRBJ1-2; the match to TRBD1 covers 7 bases. The germline gives CDR1 SGHTA, CDR2 FQGNSA. The CDR3 contains 14 residues. CDR3 bases read: TGTGCCAGCAGCTTAGTGAAGGGGACAGATACC. Its protein is CASSLVKGTDT. The entire CDR3 protein is CASSLVKGTDTYTF.

The CDR3 DNA, read in part, is TGTGCCAGTACCCCCGGGGAGCTGTCCTACGAC. It encodes CASTPGELSYD. The complete CDR3 reads CASTPGELSYDYTF. The chain links TRBV19 to TRBJ1-2; D gene ambiguous. The CDR3 end falls 3 residues outside the read, so it is completed with the germline J gene. Looked up from germline, CDR1 is LNHDA and CDR2 is SQIVND (reference sequence). The CDR3 runs 14 residues.

In regard to this clone: The read falls 3 residues short of the CDR3 end, and the missing part is taken from the germline J gene. This chain joins TRBV20-1 and TRBJ1-1, with 7 bases matching TRBD1. The germline gives CDR1 DFQATT, CDR2 SNEGSKA (reference sequence). Germline trimming cut 0 bases from V and 7 bases from J; bases unmatched to any gene: 11. This CDR3 has 15 amino acids. The covered CDR3 bases are TGCAGTGCTAGAGAGTGGGACAGAGAGGCGGGTGAA. Amino acids: CSAREWDREAGE. The CDR3, in full, reads CSAREWDREAGEAFF.

A note on this clone: The observed sequence ends 3 residues before the CDR3 terminus, with the missing tail filled in from the germline J gene. The chain has TRBV7-9 and TRBJ1-1; the D gene is possibly TRBD1 (6 bases). CDR1 is SEHNR, CDR2 FQNEAQ, per germline (reference sequence). The CDR3 has 14 amino acids. CDR3 bases read: TGTGCCAGCAGCGAACAGGGTTTTGAAGATACG. It encodes CASSEQGFEDT. The whole CDR3 reads CASSEQGFEDTAFF.

The part of the CDR3 DNA that was read is TGCGCCAGCAGTGAACACCCCGGGGAAAAA. It yields the protein CASSEHPGEK. The CDR3 reads in full as CASSEHPGEKLFF. The V gene is TRBV10-1, the J gene TRBJ1-4; no definite D call. Read sequence stops 3 residues before the CDR3 end, and the germline J gene provides the missing end. The V end lost 3 bases, the J end lost 8 bases, and 10 bases lay between the germline ends. Per the germline V gene, CDR1 is WNHNN and CDR2 is SYGVQD (reference sequence). The CDR3 is 13 amino acids.

In regard to this clone: Coverage ceases 3 residues before the CDR3 finishes, and the germline J gene fills in the end. This chain links TRBV2 with TRBJ1-4, with TRBD1 matching over 8 bases. The CDR3 has 13 amino acids. The V gene's germline CDR1 is SNHLY and CDR2 FYNNEI. Trimming took 6 bases from V and 3 from J; bases not matched to a gene: 0. CDR3 bases read: TGTGCCAGCAGACAGGGGGCTAATGAAAAA. Protein product: CASRQGANEK. The whole CDR3 region reads CASRQGANEKLFF. Full variable domain (missing parts from reference TRBV2 and TRBJ1-4): EPEVTQTPSHQVTQMGQEVILRCVPISNHLYFYWYRQILGQKVEFLVSFYNNEISEKSEIFDDQFSVERPDGSNFTLKIRSTKLEDSAMYFCASRQGANEKLFFGSGTQLSVL.

On this clone itself: The read terminates 3 residues ahead of where the CDR3 ends, so the germline J gene completes it. The V and J genes are TRBV4-2 and TRBJ2-3; the match to TRBD2 covers 9 bases. The CDR3 sequence is 16 residues long. With V trimmed by 3 bases and J by 6 bases, 10 bases remained unmatched. Germline lookup yields CDR1 LGHNA and CDR2 YNFKEQ. The CDR3 sequence: CASSQRSGGGFDTQYF. The sequenced CDR3 bases are TGTGCCAGCAGCCAGCGTAGCGGGGGAGGGTTCGATACG.

About this clone itself: Read sequence stops 3 residues before the CDR3 end, and the germline J gene provides the missing end. J is TRBJ2-7 and V is TRBV5-1; 8 bases match TRBD1. V gave up 4 bases and J gave up 3 bases; unmatched junction bases: 6. CDR1 and CDR2 from the germline V gene are SGHRS and YFSETQ. The CDR3 length is 14 residues. The part of the CDR3 DNA that was read is TGCGCCAGCAGCCTGACAGGGGAAGACTACGAG. Its protein product is CASSLTGEDYE. The CDR3 in full is CASSLTGEDYEQYF.